This record concerns one T cell receptor beta chain sequence. Libraries were prepared by immunoSEQ multiplex PCR; TCRdb keeps only in-frame clonotypes and omits some of them. This table holds over 85,000 clones, about 89% found once. Trimming at V came to 6 bases and at J to 0 bases, leaving 2 bases not matched to a gene. The germline gives CDR1 SEHNR, CDR2 FQNEAQ (reference sequence). The CDR3 totals 16 residues. This specimen belongs to a study of blood T cell repertoires in COVID-19. Study-wide background: Collection of acute and convalescent COVID-19 samples took place in the United States, Italy and Spain.

This TCR was sampled from a human donor in a cohort sampled during active COVID-19. The chain recombines TRBV7-9 with TRBJ2-2, with 12 bases matching TRBD2. The sequenced sample consisted of peripheral blood. The CDR3 coding sequence is TGTGCCAGCAGAGGACTAGCGGGGTCGAACACCGGGGAGCTGTTTTTT. Translation: CASRGLAGSNTGELFF.